Below are 10 T cell receptor beta chains sequenced from a single sample in a study of early T cells in non-severe SARS-CoV-2 infection. MiXCR, run by TCRdb on the 5' RACE reads, gives a single entry per CDR3 protein. The sample holds around 70,000 distinct CDR3 sequences; about 11% are singletons and the top ten take 6.4%. The source material was whole blood. The receptors here all came from an adult who was a healthcare worker with PCR-confirmed SARS-CoV-2 infection or an uninfected control (not recorded which).

This chain connects TRBV6-2 or TRBV6-3 to TRBJ2-5; perhaps TRBD2 as D (6 bases). This CDR3 has 14 amino acids. Per germline, CDR1 MNHEY and CDR2 SVGEGT. The V end was cut by 4 bases, the J end by 4 bases, with 13 bases between. As DNA, the CDR3 is TGTGCCAGCAGTTCCGGGGGAAGGACAGAGACCCAGTACTTC. It is translated as CASSSGGRTETQYF.

This clonotype came up a few times. The V call is TRBV4-1, the J call TRBJ2-2; TRBD2 aligns across 11 bases. Germline V gives CDR1 MGHRA, CDR2 YSYEKL. V gave up 4 bases and J gave up 7 bases; unmatched junction bases: 8. The CDR3 is 16 residues long. In DNA form, the CDR3 reads TGCGCCAGCAGCCGCCGACTAGCGGGATGGGGCGGGGAGCTGTTTTTT. This sequence encodes CASSRRLAGWGGELFF.

In this sample, this clonotype turned up a few times. The chain has TRBV12-3 or TRBV12-4 and TRBJ2-7; 11 nucleotides align to TRBD1. This CDR3 contains 13 residues. The trim removed 5 bases at V and 6 bases at J, leaving 3 bases unmatched. The CDR3 protein is CASSRGQGVEQYF. CDR3 DNA sequence: TGTGCCAGCAGTAGGGGACAGGGGGTCGAGCAGTACTTC.

The sample holds a few counts of this clonotype. V is TRBV7-2 and J is TRBJ2-7; D gene ambiguous. In germline, CDR1 is SGHTA, CDR2 FQGNSA. This CDR3 contains 14 residues. Trimming stripped 2 bases from V and 2 bases from J, with 10 bases between. The CDR3 DNA reads as TGTGCCAGCAGCTTATACCCAGGCACCTACGAGCAGTACTTC. Translated: CASSLYPGTYEQYF. Based on the CDR3 plus reference TRBV7-2 and TRBJ2-7, the full variable domain is GAGVSQSPSNKVTEKGKDVELRCDPISGHTALYWYRQSLGQGLEFLIYFQGNSAPDKSGLPSDRFSAERTGGSVSTLTIQRTQQEDSAVYLCASSLYPGTYEQYFGPGTRLTVT.

There are a few counts of this clonotype. The rearrangement links TRBV6-1 to TRBJ2-2; D gene ambiguous. The CDR3 consists of 14 residues. Trimming took off 7 bases at V and 2 bases at J, with 11 bases between the two ends. The germline CDR1 and CDR2 sequences are MNHNS and SASEGT. CDR3 protein: CASTISLNTGELFF. In DNA, the CDR3 is TGTGCCAGCACCATCAGTCTAAACACCGGGGAGCTGTTTTTT.

V gene TRBV6-2 or TRBV6-3 combines with J gene TRBJ2-4; the D gene could be TRBD1 or TRBD2 (5 bases each). Germline V gives CDR1 MNHEY, CDR2 SVGEGT. The V end lost 2 bases, the J end lost 1 base, and 9 bases lay between the germline ends. This CDR3 contains 15 residues. In nucleotides, the CDR3 is TGTGCCAGCAGTTACGTCGAGGGGGCCAAAAACATTCAGTACTTC. Translation gives CASSYVEGAKNIQYF.

This clonotype was seen many times. This chain links TRBV20-1 with TRBJ1-1; a possible D gene is TRBD1 (6 bases). The germline gives CDR1 DFQATT, CDR2 SNEGSKA (reference sequence). CDR3 size: 12 residues. The V end lost 4 bases, the J end lost 4 bases, and 10 bases lay between the germline ends. The CDR3, as DNA: TGCAGTGCTACCAGGGGAGTCACTGAAGCTTTCTTT. Translated: CSATRGVTEAFF.

This clonotype was detected only a few times. The V gene is TRBV21-1, the J gene TRBJ2-7. TRBV21-1 is a listed pseudogene. CDR3 size: 14 residues. DNA of the CDR3: TGTGCCAGCAGCAAACTTCGGGGATCCTACGAGCAGTACTTC. Encoded protein: CASSKLRGSYEQYF.

This clonotype was seen only a few times. V is TRBV7-3 and J is TRBJ2-2; possibly TRBD1 for D (5 bases). This CDR3 has 13 amino acids. V was clipped by 5 bases and J by 6 bases, with 10 bases between them. The germline gives CDR1 SGHTA, CDR2 FQGTGA. This CDR3 reads CASSPGAPGELFF. The CDR3 DNA follows: TGTGCCAGCAGCCCTGGGGCGCCCGGGGAGCTGTTTTTT.

Concerning this clonotype: It is unclear where the CDR3 begins or ends on the DNA, so no DNA is shown, and the CDR3 is as TCRdb lists it. This chain links TRBV28 with TRBJ1-1. Both ends counted, the CDR3 spans 13 residues. The V gene's germline CDR1 is MDHEN and CDR2 SYDVKM. This CDR3 reads CASILGTDTEAFF.